This TCR beta chain was sequenced for a study of shared clonotypes between healthy human individuals. Study-wide results and caveats: Apart from blood, nothing was sampled; tissue repertoires likely differ. Some naive CD4 clonotypes, around 4.9%, turned up in common across four donors. Rarefaction revealed incomplete sorted-subset sequencing despite large depth.

With respect to this clone: Its antigen is unknown.

TCRdb's copy holds only in-frame clones and misses some; the assay was immunoSEQ multiplex PCR. The table includes hundreds of thousands of clones, around 97% detected once. From germline, CDR1 is GTSNPN and CDR2 SVGIG (reference sequence). Trimming removed 1 base from V and 2 bases from J, with 15 bases in between. The CDR3 covers 16 residues. Every one of the donors was a Caucasian adult that lived in Nashville, Tennessee. The chain employs TRBV30 and TRBJ1-5; D is perhaps TRBD1 (5 bases). What was sequenced was naive CD4+ T cells sorted from blood. As to subset: CD45RA+ positively selected. The source is a young woman in good health. As DNA, the CDR3 is TGTGCCTGGAGTGGTAGTAGGGGTGGGGGCAATCAGCCCCAGCATTTT. Translation gives CAWSGSRGGGNQPQHF.